This T cell receptor beta chain was observed in a study of neurological immune-mediated disorders. General study results and limits: Private repertoires in all groups were suggested, as expanded clones shared no CDR3 amino acid sequences across subjects.

Synthesis of cDNA was accomplished via 5'RACE employing 10-nucleotide random UMIs. TCRdb processed the 5' RACE reads anew with MiXCR; each CDR3 protein has one entry. Of tens of thousands of distinct CDR3 sequences detected, about 4% appear once; the ten largest clones hold approximately 1.3%. From 2 million PBMCs stored at -80 C, the unsorted libraries were generated. The CDR3 loop spans 16 amino acids. This clonotype showed up many times. Its antigen is as yet unknown. Sequencing was performed on PBMCs. The chain carries TRBV21-1 and TRBJ1-1. TRBV21-1 is shown as a pseudogene. This clonotype was obtained from a man younger than 40 with multiple sclerosis. CDR3 loop: CASSTTYSTGFAEAFF. CDR3 bases: TGTGCCAGCAGCACCACCTACTCGACGGGTTTCGCTGAAGCTTTCTTT.